The 27 T cell receptor beta chains listed next were all sequenced from one sample in a study of blood T cells in healthy people across ages. A second roughly 7 to 11 cycle PCR used barcoded and J-beta primers. TCRdb analysed the 5' RACE reads with MiXCR anew, one entry per CDR3 protein. The table shows approximately 2,000,000 distinct CDR3 sequences, with 39% occurring only once. Specimen: blood. The origin of the receptors is a human donor in good health.

This chain links TRBV20-1 with TRBJ2-7, with D unresolved. The CDR3 is 16 amino acids. Looked up from germline, CDR1 is DFQATT and CDR2 is SNEGSKA (reference sequence). V lost 3 bases and J 0 bases, leaving 18 bases between the germline ends. This CDR3 is CSASFPPFGSSYEQYF. CDR3 in DNA: TGCAGTGCTAGTTTTCCCCCGTTTGGAAGCTCCTACGAGCAGTACTTC.

This clonotype was seen more than once but under ten times. The rearrangement joins TRBV2 to TRBJ2-3; D remains ambiguous. Germline V CDR1 and CDR2: SNHLY, FYNNEI. CDR3 length: 16 residues. V lost 6 bases and J 3 bases, leaving 19 bases between the germline ends. The CDR3 DNA reads TGTGCCAGCAGAGACCAGGCCCGGATAGGAACAGATACGCAGTATTTT. Protein sequence: CASRDQARIGTDTQYF.

This clonotype has a handful of counts. The rearrangement joins TRBV29-1 to TRBJ2-4, with D hard to call. The J call is in doubt because the DNA end fits TRBJ2-7 better. The CDR3 has 14 residues. The V gene's germline CDR1 is SQVTM and CDR2 ANQGSEA. Here the CDR3 reads CSASSGVLVNEQYF. In DNA form, the CDR3 reads TGCAGCGCCTCGTCCGGAGTCTTAGTCAACGAGCAGTACTTC.

This chain connects TRBV29-1 to TRBJ1-2; D unresolved. V lost 6 bases and J lost 2, with 7 bases in between. This CDR3 is 11 amino acids long. Germline CDR1 reads SQVTM; CDR2 reads ANQGSEA. This CDR3 reads CSVLLNYGYTF. In DNA form, the CDR3 reads TGCAGCGTCTTATTAAACTATGGCTACACCTTC.

To note about this clonotype: Because the CDR3 is missing its conserved closing phenylalanine or tryptophan, this is likely a read error. The chain couples TRBV12-3 or TRBV12-4 to TRBJ1-1; D perhaps matches TRBD1 (5 bases). The length of the CDR3 is 13 residues. Trimming removed 7 bases from V and 3 bases from J, with 12 bases in between. The CDR3, as DNA: TGTGCCAGCACTGGGGACGGTCACACTGAAGCTTTCTGT. Translation gives CASTGDGHTEAFC.

The J gene is TRBJ1-4, the V gene TRBV29-1; 7 bases fit TRBD1. Unmatched junction bases numbered 6, after V lost 8 bases and J lost 6 bases. The CDR3 sequence is 12 residues long. In germline, CDR1 is SQVTM, CDR2 ANQGSEA. The CDR3 coding sequence is TGCAGCTTTGCCCAGGGGGATGAAAAACTGTTTTTT. Translated, it gives CSFAQGDEKLFF.

V usage is TRBV5-1 and J usage is TRBJ2-4, with 7 bases lining up with TRBD1. The tail of the sequence fits TRBJ2-7 better, so the J call may be wrong. CDR3 length: 15 amino acids. From germline, CDR1 is SGHRS and CDR2 YFSETQ. The CDR3 DNA follows: TGCGCCAGCAGCTGGGGGACAGCGTTGGTCGGCGAGCAGTACTTC. Protein: CASSWGTALVGEQYF.

This clonotype has at least ten counts. V is TRBV29-1 and J is TRBJ2-1; no firm D call. Germline V gene data show CDR1 as SQVTM and CDR2 as ANQGSEA. This CDR3 spans 10 amino acids. Trimming stripped 6 bases from V and 4 bases from J, with 4 bases between. CDR3 sequence: CSVWYNEQFF. DNA for the CDR3: TGCAGCGTATGGTACAATGAGCAGTTCTTC.

The chain uses TRBV7-2 and TRBJ2-1, with D uncertain. Trimming removed 1 base from V and 4 bases from J, with 8 bases in between. Germline CDR1 and CDR2: SGHTA and FQGNSA. This CDR3 comprises 14 residues. The CDR3 region is CASSLGWEYNEQFF. CDR3 nucleotides: TGTGCCAGCAGCTTAGGTTGGGAATACAATGAGCAGTTCTTC.

The chain joins TRBV27 to TRBJ2-1, with 9 bases matching TRBD2. Trimming took 6 bases from V and 9 from J; bases not matched to a gene: 12. Per the germline V gene, CDR1 is MNHEY and CDR2 is SMNVEV (reference sequence). The CDR3 length is 15 residues. The CDR3 region is CASSRMAGGPGEQFF. The CDR3 DNA follows: TGTGCCAGCAGCCGAATGGCGGGGGGGCCGGGTGAGCAGTTCTTC.

The chain joins TRBV10-3 to TRBJ2-5, with 7 bases fitting TRBD1. Unmatched junction bases numbered 6, after V lost 6 bases and J lost 2 bases. The CDR3 runs 14 residues. The germline gives CDR1 ENHRY, CDR2 SYGVKD. The CDR3 nucleotides read TGTGCCATCAGCTTAACAGGGGTTCAAGAGACCCAGTACTTC. It is translated as CAISLTGVQETQYF.

The chain carries TRBV30 and TRBJ2-3; 9 nucleotides match TRBD2. Germline V gives CDR1 GTSNPN, CDR2 SVGIG (reference sequence). The CDR3 spans 15 residues. J was trimmed by 4 bases and V by 5 bases; bases with no gene match: 10. In DNA form, the CDR3 reads TGTGCCTGGGGCTACCATAGCGGGGGCTCAGATACGCAGTATTTT. It specifies CAWGYHSGGSDTQYF. The variable domain in full, with the rest retrieved from reference TRBV30 and TRBJ2-3, is SQTIHQWPATLVQPVGSPLSLECTVEGTSNPNLYWYRQAAGRGLQLLFYSVGIGQISSEVPQNLSASRPQDRQFILSSKKLLLSDSGFYLCAWGYHSGGSDTQYFGPGTRLTVL.

The sample holds a few counts of this clonotype. The chain has TRBV4-1 and TRBJ1-2; D gene uncertain. Germline V gene sequence: CDR1 MGHRA, CDR2 YSYEKL. V was cut by 0 bases and J by 5 bases, with 10 bases left in between. This CDR3 is 14 amino acids long. The CDR3 sequence: CASSQDPRPYGYTF. For the CDR3, the DNA is TGCGCCAGCAGCCAAGATCCCCGGCCGTATGGCTACACCTTC.

In this sample, this clonotype turned up a few times. This chain joins TRBV6-2 or TRBV6-3 and TRBJ1-2, with D maybe TRBD1 (6 bases). The CDR3 covers 15 residues. V was pared by 4 bases and J by 4 bases, with 16 bases between. Germline V gene sequence: CDR1 MNHEY, CDR2 SVGEGT. The CDR3 here is CASSFTGFWSYGYTF. CDR3 sequence (DNA): TGTGCCAGCAGTTTCACAGGGTTTTGGAGCTATGGCTACACCTTC.

CDR3 DNA: TGTGCCAGCAGCGCGTACAGGGAGTCTGAGCAGTTCTTC. Translating it yields CASSAYRESEQFF. V usage is TRBV11-3 and J usage is TRBJ2-1; D is possibly TRBD1 (6 bases). Trimming removed 5 bases at V and 9 bases at J, with 14 bases between. This CDR3 contains 13 residues. Germline V gives CDR1 SGHNT, CDR2 YENEEA.

This clonotype came up a few times. V gene TRBV5-6 combines with J gene TRBJ2-4, with D possibly being TRBD1 (5 bases). The J call may be mistaken, given a closer DNA end match to TRBJ2-7. Germline V gene data show CDR1 as SGHDT and CDR2 as YYEEEE. The CDR3 covers 15 residues. The CDR3 loop is CASSSISQGNYEQYF. In DNA form, the CDR3 reads TGTGCCAGCAGCTCAATTTCTCAGGGCAACTACGAGCAGTACTTC.

The rearrangement uses TRBV5-5 and TRBJ2-1; TRBD2 is a possible D gene (6 bases). V was shortened by 2 bases and J by 4 bases, with 10 bases between the two germline ends. This CDR3 is 14 amino acids long. CDR1 and CDR2 from the germline V gene are SGHKS and YYEKEE (reference sequence). For the CDR3, the DNA is TGTGCCAGCAGCTTTATCCGGGGGTACAATGAGCAGTTCTTC. Its translation: CASSFIRGYNEQFF.

In this sample, this clonotype turned up a few times. The rearrangement links TRBV20-1 to TRBJ2-1, with D maybe TRBD1 (5 bases). V was cut by 0 bases and J by 9 bases, with 18 bases left in between. This CDR3 has 15 residues. Germline CDR1 DFQATT, CDR2 SNEGSKA (reference sequence). The CDR3 DNA reads as TGCAGTGCTAGAGATTTGGGTCCCAGAAGGGGTGAGCAGTTCTTC. Translating it yields CSARDLGPRRGEQFF.

This clonotype was picked up a small number of times. The rearrangement links TRBV6-1 to TRBJ2-7; unclear D gene. The germline V gene has CDR1 MNHNS and CDR2 SASEGT. The CDR3 extends over 14 amino acids. Trimming left V 2 bases short and J 3 bases short, with 11 bases between. CDR3 in amino acids: CASSEFQAGYEQYF. CDR3 nucleotide sequence: TGTGCCAGCAGTGAATTTCAGGCAGGCTACGAGCAGTACTTC.

This clonotype was recorded a few times. The chain is built from TRBV10-3 and TRBJ2-3; 10 positions match TRBD2. With V trimmed by 0 bases and J by 5 bases, 8 bases remained unmatched. This CDR3 comprises 17 residues. Germline CDR1 ENHRY, CDR2 SYGVKD. Here the CDR3 reads CAISESLAGVGQDTQYF. CDR3 sequence (DNA): TGTGCCATCAGTGAGTCCCTAGCGGGGGTTGGTCAAGATACGCAGTATTTT.

The chain links TRBV9 to TRBJ2-7, with D possibly matching TRBD2 (5 bases). In germline, CDR1 is SGDLS, CDR2 YYNGEE. The CDR3 consists of 15 residues. Trimming left V 3 bases short and J 0 bases short, with 13 bases between. The CDR3 DNA follows: TGTGCCAGCAGCGGCGGACGGGGAAGCTCCTACGAGCAGTACTTC. Its translation: CASSGGRGSSYEQYF.

This clonotype was detected ten times or more. The V and J genes are TRBV12-3 or TRBV12-4 and TRBJ2-5, with a tentative D call TRBD2 (5 bases). The ends were cut back, 4 bases at V and 2 bases at J, with 8 bases in the middle. This CDR3 contains 13 residues. CDR3 sequence (DNA): TGTGCCAGCAGTTCGGGGTTTCAAGAGACCCAGTACTTC. Translated, it gives CASSSGFQETQYF.

The chain combines TRBV12-3 or TRBV12-4 with TRBJ2-3; perhaps TRBD1 as D (5 bases). V lost 6 bases and J lost 4, with 11 bases in between. This CDR3 is built from 13 residues. The DNA for the CDR3 is TGTGCCAGCAGGGGGCAGGCCCCAGATACGCAGTATTTT. Its protein product is CASRGQAPDTQYF.

This clonotype was picked up a small number of times. This chain connects TRBV5-5 to TRBJ2-3; 11 nucleotides agree with TRBD2. The CDR3 loop spans 16 amino acids. V shed 0 bases, J shed 8 bases, and the junction held 8 bases outside the gene matches. The germline V gene encodes CDR1 SGHKS and CDR2 YYEKEE (reference sequence). CDR3 nucleotide sequence: TGTGCCAGCAGCTTGGGACTAGCGGGAATCCGGACTACGCAGTATTTT. Translation: CASSLGLAGIRTTQYF.

This clonotype showed up just a few times. The chain is built from TRBV20-1 and TRBJ2-1, with a tentative D call TRBD2 (6 bases). The CDR3 runs 13 residues. From germline, CDR1 is DFQATT and CDR2 SNEGSKA (reference sequence). With 5 bases removed from V and 6 bases from J, the gap between germline ends came to 14 bases. The CDR3 spells CSAGETEGNEQFF. The CDR3 nucleotides are TGCAGTGCTGGGGAAACGGAGGGCAATGAGCAGTTCTTC.

Many counts were recorded for this clonotype. The junction shows a germline mismatch at one end, possibly a read error. The chain combines TRBV7-2 with TRBJ2-5; 8 bases are a match to TRBD2. The germline gives CDR1 SGHTA, CDR2 FQGNSA. CDR3 length: 16 amino acids. CDR3 nucleotides: TGCGCCAGCAGCTTGGCCGGGTCTAGCGGGCAAGAGACCCAGTACTTC. It encodes CASSLAGSSGQETQYF.

The rearrangement uses TRBV5-1 and TRBJ2-2; the D is unclear. The V end was cut by 0 bases, the J end by 3 bases, with 6 bases between. The CDR3 runs to 14 residues. CDR1 SGHRS and CDR2 YFSETQ come from the germline V gene. CDR3 region: CASSLAADTGELFF. CDR3 DNA sequence: TGCGCCAGCAGCTTGGCCGCGGACACCGGGGAGCTGTTTTTT.